This entry features one TCR beta chain sequence. Its antigen remains undetermined. Per-base quality was not reported, and no clone a single base away is much larger than it. This specimen comes from a study of chemoradiotherapy in HPV16-positive cancers (dated by TCRdb to 2021 to 2024). In the study overall: Candidate HPV-specific T-cell clones and common TCR motifs were defined through functional T-cell assays on cells from a couple of HPV16-positive patients. Whether T-cell immunity against the HPV oncoproteins E6 and E7 changes during chemoradiotherapy and whether survival is affected by this immunity were examined in the study. The candidate HPV-specific TCRs and motifs were subsequently tracked in TCR repertoires obtained from approximately 86 patients with HPV-related cancers.

Repertoires were sampled repeatedly over the course of chemoradiotherapy so that clonal expansion in the tumor microenvironment could be followed. Libraries were built with the immunoSEQ multiplex PCR assay. TCRdb re-hosts the immuneACCESS table, in-frame sequences only. Its copies lack some clones; in the studies checked, an unresolved V gene accounts for under half of them, and the cause for the rest is not known. Here the sample has about 68,000 clones; 88% occur a single time. In total, the top ten clones hold 4% to 5% of the sample. Summary of the overall study and its limitations: Expansion of candidate HPV-specific clones and E7-related TCR motifs was observed in the tumor microenvironment during treatment, whereas no such expansion was observed for non-HPV-specific T cells. Improved recurrence-free survival in HPV16-positive patients was associated with expansion of HPV-responsive T cells during chemoradiotherapy. The survival association was reported for HPV16-positive patients, and the functional definition of HPV-specific T cells was derived from only two HPV16-positive patients.

From the cysteine through the phenylalanine, the CDR3 covers 15 amino acids. The CDR3 DNA has 45 bases and is translated from base 1. Trimming removed 5 bases from V and 4 bases from J, leaving 15 bases between the germline ends. From a lookup of the germline V gene, CDR1 and CDR2 are SNHLY and FYNNEI. This TCR was sampled from a human donor with HPV-associated anogenital cancer. The input for sequencing was blood, taken from a patient who underwent chemoradiotherapy. This sequence uses TRBV2 and TRBJ2-1; the D gene lacks a confident call. The bases read TGTGCCAGCAGTAAAGAGGCGGACCCTTACAATGAGCAGTTCTTC. Its translation reads: CASSKEADPYNEQFF. Outside the CDR3, residues come from the reference TRBV2 and TRBJ2-1 proteins, so the full variable domain is: EPEVTQTPSHQVTQMGQEVILRCVPISNHLYFYWYRQILGQKVEFLVSFYNNEISEKSEIFDDQFSVERPDGSNFTLKIRSTKLEDSAMYFCASSKEADPYNEQFFGPGTRLTVL.